The clone carrying this TCR beta chain is termed medium-sized. This sample stems from a study of T cells after yellow fever vaccination. Study-level background: The authors prepared low-cell-number fractions using SMART-Seq v4 Ultra Low Input.

Germline CDR1 and CDR2: SGHVS and FQNEAQ. The V gene lost 1 base and the J gene lost 0 bases, with 7 bases spanning the gap. The CDR3 has 15 residues. MiXCR, applied by TCRdb to the 5' RACE reads, yields one record per CDR3 protein. The table lists about 14,000 distinct CDR3 sequences, less than 7.5% of them singletons. Findings of the study overall: Shared CD4/CD8 clonotypes were a small share, likely from convergent recombination.

This receptor was taken from a man between 18 and 35 years old who received the YFV17D yellow fever vaccine. The chain uses TRBV7-8 and TRBJ2-1, with a tentative D call TRBD2 (6 bases). Sequencing used PBMCs, either bulk or a sorted T-cell subset (CD4+, CD8+, memory, or dextramer-sorted; not recorded which), obtained on the day of the yellow fever booster vaccination. The CDR3 reads CASSLVGSSYNEQFF. The CDR3 region has the DNA TGTGCCAGCAGCTTAGTCGGGAGCTCCTACAATGAGCAGTTCTTC.